What follows are 10 T cell receptor beta chains derived from one specimen sequenced in a study of siplizumab effects on memory and regulatory T cells. The protocol was immunoSEQ multiplex PCR, while the TCRdb copy is restricted to in-frame clones and leaves out a portion. The sample carries approximately 100,000 clones, more than 90% recorded once. The sample was CD4+ T cells sorted from blood. The receptors originated from a human donor in good health. Some clones in this sample may be carry-over from other donors' samples.

The J gene is TRBJ1-5, the V gene TRBV5-4, with a tentative D call TRBD1 (5 bases). The length of the CDR3 is 17 residues. The V end was cut by 0 bases, the J end by 1 base, with 14 bases between. Germline V gene lookup returns CDR1 SGHNT and CDR2 YYREEE (reference sequence). The CDR3 nucleotides read TGTGCCAGCAGCTTGGCCCAGGGTCGGTTGAGCAATCAGCCCCAGCATTTT. Translated: CASSLAQGRLSNQPQHF.

The chain is built from TRBV6-5 and TRBJ1-5, with a possible D match to TRBD1 (6 bases). Germline CDR1 reads MNHEY; CDR2 reads SVGAGI. The CDR3 loop spans 14 amino acids. Between the trimmed V and J ends, which lost 8 bases and 0 bases, there was a span of 11 bases. CDR3 in amino acids: CASARDNSNQPQHF. CDR3 sequence (DNA): TGTGCCAGCGCTCGGGACAATAGCAATCAGCCCCAGCATTTT.

The chain employs TRBV27 and TRBJ2-7, with 9 bases identical to TRBD2. J gave up 5 bases and V 3 bases, and 8 bases lay outside the gene matches. CDR3 length: 15 residues. Germline CDR1 reads MNHEY; CDR2 reads SMNVEV (reference sequence). The CDR3 DNA is TGTGCCAGCAGTTTGCGTGCGGGAGGGCCCAACGAGCAGTACTTC. Residues: CASSLRAGGPNEQYF.

The V call is TRBV5-1, the J call TRBJ2-5; 10 bases are shared with TRBD2. This CDR3 region has 16 residues. Losses at the gene ends were 0 bases for V and 5 bases for J; bases not matched to a gene: 7. The germline V gene has CDR1 SGHRS and CDR2 YFSETQ. CDR3 sequence: CASSLAVAGGAETQYF. Here the CDR3 DNA reads TGCGCCAGCAGCTTGGCCGTAGCGGGAGGAGCGGAGACCCAGTACTTC.

The V gene is TRBV6-6, the J gene TRBJ2-5, with 11 bases matching TRBD2. Germline loops: CDR1 MNHNY, CDR2 SVGAGI (reference sequence). Losses at the gene ends were 10 bases for V and 2 bases for J; bases not matched to a gene: 9. The CDR3 totals 15 residues. The CDR3 loop reads CATSEGLAAQETQYF. Written as DNA, the CDR3 is TGTGCCACCTCAGAGGGACTAGCGGCACAAGAGACCCAGTACTTC.

This clone has just one count. The V and J genes are TRBV4-2 and TRBJ1-2; 7 nucleotides agree with TRBD1. The germline CDR1 and CDR2 sequences are LGHNA and YNFKEQ. After removal of 0 bases from V and 8 bases from J, the junction contained 6 bases not matched to a gene. CDR3 size: 14 residues. The chain's CDR3 is CASSQERGQRGYTF. The DNA for the CDR3 is TGTGCCAGCAGCCAAGAACGGGGACAGAGAGGCTACACCTTC.

The gene calls are TRBV28 and TRBJ2-4; 7 bases are a match to TRBD1. The CDR3 contains 16 residues. The V and J ends lost 4 bases and 0 bases, in that order; junction bases with no gene match: 6. Germline V lookup: CDR1 MDHEN, CDR2 SYDVKM. The CDR3 bases are TGTGCCAGCAGTTCCCCACAGGGGCCAGCCAAAAACATTCAGTACTTC. The encoded protein is CASSSPQGPAKNIQYF.

The chain has TRBV7-3 and TRBJ2-3, with TRBD2 matching over 7 bases. V lost 5 bases to trimming and J lost 0 bases; unmatched junction nucleotides: 5. From germline, CDR1 is SGHTA and CDR2 FQGTGA. CDR3 length equals 15 residues. CDR3 nucleotide sequence: TGTGCCAGCAGCCCAAATAGCGGGAGCACAGATACGCAGTATTTT. Amino acid sequence: CASSPNSGSTDTQYF.

Only one count was recorded for this clone. The chain links TRBV5-1 to TRBJ1-4, with 9 positions matching TRBD1. This CDR3 has 15 residues. V dropped 4 bases and J dropped 4; count of bases not matched to a gene: 5. Germline V lookup: CDR1 SGHRS, CDR2 YFSETQ. The DNA for the CDR3 is TGCGCCAGCAGCGCAGGGACAGGGCGTAATGAAAAACTGTTTTTT. It yields the protein CASSAGTGRNEKLFF.

This clone came up a few times. The V gene is TRBV19, the J gene TRBJ1-3, with D unclear. V gave up 3 bases and J gave up 3 bases, with 12 bases separating them. Germline CDR1 and CDR2: LNHDA and SQIVND (reference sequence). The CDR3 runs 15 residues. DNA for the CDR3: TGTGCCAGTAGTATCCTAAGCCTTAGTGGAAACACCATATATTTT. It encodes CASSILSLSGNTIYF.